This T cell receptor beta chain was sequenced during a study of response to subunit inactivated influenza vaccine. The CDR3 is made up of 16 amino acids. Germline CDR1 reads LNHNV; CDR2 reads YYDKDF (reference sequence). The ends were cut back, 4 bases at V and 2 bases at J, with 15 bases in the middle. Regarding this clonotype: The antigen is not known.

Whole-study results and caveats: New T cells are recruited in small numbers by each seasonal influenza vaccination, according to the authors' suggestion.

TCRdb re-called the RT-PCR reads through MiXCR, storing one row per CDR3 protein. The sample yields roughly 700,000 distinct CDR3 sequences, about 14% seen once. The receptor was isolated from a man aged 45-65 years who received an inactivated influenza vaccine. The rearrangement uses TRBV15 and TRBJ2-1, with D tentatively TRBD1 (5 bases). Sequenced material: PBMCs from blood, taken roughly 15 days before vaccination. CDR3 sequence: CATSNSGNRPYNEQFF. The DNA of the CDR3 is TGTGCCACCAGCAACTCAGGGAACCGCCCCTACAATGAGCAGTTCTTC.